These T cell receptor beta chains were read from a single sample in a study of cytomegalovirus exposure and HLA in healthy donors. Method: immunoSEQ multiplex PCR; TCRdb's copy keeps in-frame clones and lacks some. In the table there are about 160,000 clones, 68% of which are singletons. Sequenced: PBMCs. Every receptor here comes from a woman under 30 in good health and CMV-seropositive. The CDR3 runs from the conserved cysteine through the conserved F or W. A D gene is named only where the DNA matches it firmly. Size is stated for part of the rows, as once, few or many counts, or as a class when the clone is expanded.

v_call	d_call	clone_size	j_call	cdr3_nt	cdr3_aa
TRBV5-1	-	-	TRBJ2-1	TGCGCCAGCAGCTTGGGGCCCAGCTCCTACAATGAGCAGTTCTTC	CASSLGPSSYNEQFF
TRBV7-2	-	-	TRBJ2-7	TGTGCCAGCAGCTTCAAGGGGATCGAGCAGTACTTC	CASSFKGIEQYF
TRBV5-1	TRBD2	few	TRBJ2-1	TGCGCCAGCAGCTTGACCGGGACTAGCGGGCCAGAGCAGTTCTTC	CASSLTGTSGPEQFF
TRBV28	-	-	TRBJ2-1	TGTGCCAGCAGTTTCGACGGGAGCTCCTACAATGAGCAGTTCTTC	CASSFDGSSYNEQFF
TRBV7-2	-	-	TRBJ2-7	TGTGCCAGCAGCTCTCGAGAATCCTTCCGCGGGCAGTACTTC	CASSSRESFRGQYF
TRBV25-1	TRBD2	-	TRBJ2-1	TGTGCCAGCAGCCTAGCGGGAGTCAGTGAGCAGTTCTTC	CASSLAGVSEQFF
TRBV6-5	-	-	TRBJ1-3	TGTGCCAGCGGAGGGACCATGGGCGGAGGAAACACCATATATTTT	CASGGTMGGGNTIYF
TRBV9	TRBD1	few	TRBJ2-5	TGTGCCAGCAGCGTAGACGGGACAGGGTCCCGGGTCGCAGAGACCCAGTACTTC	CASSVDGTGSRVAETQYF
TRBV7-2	-	once	TRBJ1-5	TGTGCCAGCAGCTCCCCTCACGGGCCCCAGCATTTT	CASSSPHGPQHF
TRBV5-1	TRBD1	few	TRBJ1-1	TGCGCCAGCAGCTTGGCCGACCTTCTGACAGGGGGACAAGGAGCTTTCTTT	CASSLADLLTGGQGAFF
TRBV5-6	TRBD2	few	TRBJ2-3	TGTGCCAGCAGCTTGAGTGGGAGGGAGCGCACAGATACGCAGTATTTT	CASSLSGRERTDTQYF
TRBV29-1	TRBD1	-	TRBJ2-1	TGCAGCGTTCGGACAGGGGGAAATGAGCAGTTCTTC	CSVRTGGNEQFF
TRBV2	TRBD1	once	TRBJ1-6	TGTGCCAGGGGCCGGGACAGGGGAGATTCACCCCTCCACTTT	CARGRDRGDSPLHF
TRBV5-1	TRBD1	-	TRBJ2-5	TGCGCCAGCAGCTTCTCCGACAGGGACCAAGAGACCCAGTACTTC	CASSFSDRDQETQYF
TRBV19	-	-	TRBJ1-1	TGTGCCAGTCAAAGGGCAGGGATAGACACTGAAGCTTTCTTT	CASQRAGIDTEAFF
TRBV5-1	-	-	TRBJ2-6	TGCGCCAGCAGCTTTACTGGGGCCAACGTCCTGACTTTC	CASSFTGANVLTF
TRBV27	TRBD1	-	TRBJ1-5	TGTGCCAGCAGTTGGACAGGAAATCAGCCCCAGCATTTT	CASSWTGNQPQHF
TRBV2	-	few	TRBJ1-2	TGTGCCAGCAGGGGACTCCTCAGGGATGGCTACACCTTC	CASRGLLRDGYTF
TRBV5-4	TRBD1	-	TRBJ1-3	TGTGCCAGCAGCACCGGGACAGCGTTCTCTGGAAACACCATATATTTT	CASSTGTAFSGNTIYF
TRBV28	-	-	TRBJ2-1	TGTGCCAGCAGCCGACGACCCCGGGAATACAATGAGCAGTTCTTC	CASSRRPREYNEQFF
TRBV5-1	-	-	TRBJ2-7	TGCGCCAGCAGCTTGGACAGTTCCTCCTACGAGCAGTACTTC	CASSLDSSSYEQYF
TRBV5-8	-	once	TRBJ1-2	TGTGCCAGCAGCTTAGACCAGGGCGACTTCTTTTTAGTGGAAGGCTACACCTTC	CASSLDQGDFFLVEGYTF
TRBV6-5	TRBD1	-	TRBJ1-1	TGTGCCAGCAGTTCGTCGACAGGGCAACTTGGAGCTTTCTTT	CASSSSTGQLGAFF
TRBV13	-	-	TRBJ2-7	TGTGCCAGCAGTCATAGGGGAGGGGGGGCCTACGAGCAGTACTTC	CASSHRGGGAYEQYF
TRBV5-1	TRBD1	-	TRBJ1-4	TGCGCCAGCAGCAGGGACAGGGGATCTAATGAAAAACTGTTTTTT	CASSRDRGSNEKLFF
TRBV4-2	TRBD1	-	TRBJ1-1	TGTGCCAGCAAGGGACAGGGCTCGCCGGACACTGAAGCTTTCTTT	CASKGQGSPDTEAFF
TRBV19	-	-	TRBJ2-1	TGTGCCAGTAGTATCGGGGGCTCCTACAATGAGCAGTTCTTC	CASSIGGSYNEQFF
TRBV5-1	-	-	TRBJ1-6	TGCGCCAGCAGCTTGGACAGGGCCGTTAATTCACCCCTCCACTTT	CASSLDRAVNSPLHF
TRBV6-4	TRBD2	-	TRBJ2-7	TGTGCCAGCAGCGGGGGACTAGCGGGAGGGCCGCTACCCTACGAGCAGTACTTC	CASSGGLAGGPLPYEQYF
TRBV19	-	few	TRBJ1-4	TGTGCCAGTAGTCAGGGGATCAATGAAAAACTGTTTTTT	CASSQGINEKLFF
TRBV7-8	TRBD1	once	TRBJ1-5	TGTGCCAGCAGCTTAATCCGGGACAGGAGAGGTCAGCCCCAGCATTTT	CASSLIRDRRGQPQHF
TRBV9	-	few	TRBJ2-2	TGTGCCAGCAGCGTAGTTAGAACCGGGGAGCTGTTTTTT	CASSVVRTGELFF
TRBV7-3	-	-	TRBJ2-3	TGTGCCAGCAGCACGTGGGGCATGACCCCAAGTCTTGCAGATACGCAGTATTTT	CASSTWGMTPSLADTQYF
TRBV2	TRBD1	-	TRBJ1-2	TGTGCCAGCAGTGCAACCGGGACAGGGGCGGGTCGGGCTTATGGCTACACCTTC	CASSATGTGAGRAYGYTF
TRBV5-1	-	-	TRBJ2-2	TGCGCCAGCAGCTTGATAAGCTTACACACCGGGGAGCTGTTTTTT	CASSLISLHTGELFF
TRBV7-9	TRBD1	-	TRBJ1-2	TGTGCCAGCAGCTTGGCAGTGGGGACAGGCACCGGGAACTATGGCTACACCTTC	CASSLAVGTGTGNYGYTF
TRBV19	-	-	TRBJ2-1	TGTGCCAGTAGTATAGACAACCCCGGGACCTACAATGAGCAGTTCTTC	CASSIDNPGTYNEQFF
TRBV19	-	-	TRBJ2-2	TGTGCCAGTTGGGACACGAACACCGGGGAGCTGTTTTTT	CASWDTNTGELFF
TRBV5-1	-	few	TRBJ2-5	TGCGCCAGCAGCTTGACAGGTTTGGGTTATGGGACCCAGTACTTC	CASSLTGLGYGTQYF
TRBV6-4	-	-	TRBJ1-5	TGTGCCAGCAGTGACTCGAAAAGGGGACACCTTCATGGGCAGCCCCAGCATTTT	CASSDSKRGHLHGQPQHF
TRBV7-9	TRBD2	-	TRBJ2-3	TGTGCCAGCAGCTTACCAGCGGGAGTAGGGACAGATACGCAGTATTTT	CASSLPAGVGTDTQYF
TRBV7-9	-	few	TRBJ2-6	TGTGCCAGCAGCTTATTTCCAGGGGATAAATCTGGGGCCAACGTCCTGACTTTC	CASSLFPGDKSGANVLTF
TRBV6-5	TRBD2	-	TRBJ2-5	TGTGCCAGCAGTGGAGGACTAGTTGAGACCCAGTACTTC	CASSGGLVETQYF
TRBV6-1	-	few	TRBJ2-2	TGTGCCAGCAGCGCCCAGGGGACCGGGGAGCTGTTTTTT	CASSAQGTGELFF
TRBV14	-	-	TRBJ1-4	TGTGCCAGCAGCCAAGTGAGTTCAGAGGGAAAACTGTTTTTT	CASSQVSSEGKLFF
TRBV30	-	once	TRBJ1-5	TGTGCCTGGAGTGGGGAACAGGGTAATCAGCCCCAGCATTTT	CAWSGEQGNQPQHF
TRBV6-5	TRBD1	-	TRBJ1-6	TGTGCCAGCAAGCTACCGGGACAGGGTACTCCCCTCCACTTT	CASKLPGQGTPLHF
TRBV5-1	TRBD2	-	TRBJ2-6	TGCGCCAGCAGCTTAAGGAGCGGGGCCAGCTCTGGGGCCAACGTCCTGACTTTC	CASSLRSGASSGANVLTF
TRBV27	-	-	TRBJ2-3	TGTGCCAGCAGTTTAGCGGGGCGGGGTTATACGCAGTATTTT	CASSLAGRGYTQYF
TRBV28	TRBD1	-	TRBJ2-4	TGTGCCAGCAGTTTGTTCAGGGGGGCCAAAAACATTCAGTACTTC	CASSLFRGAKNIQYF
TRBV27	TRBD2	-	TRBJ2-7	TGTGCCAGCAGTTTATTGGGGAGCGGGAGAGCCTACGAGCAGTACTTC	CASSLLGSGRAYEQYF
TRBV30	-	-	TRBJ1-5	TGTGCCTGGGGCCGGGCCACGGGAAATCAGCCCCAGCATTTT	CAWGRATGNQPQHF
TRBV6-1	TRBD1	-	TRBJ2-5	TGTGCCAGCAGGACAGGGGGGTGGACCCAGTACTTC	CASRTGGWTQYF
TRBV15	-	-	TRBJ2-7	TGTGCCACCAGCAGAGATAGACAAAACGAGCAGTACTTC	CATSRDRQNEQYF
TRBV18	-	-	TRBJ2-1	TGTGCCAGCTCACCGGAGGGTCAGGCCTACAATGAGCAGTTCTTC	CASSPEGQAYNEQFF
TRBV25-1	TRBD1	-	TRBJ1-2	TGTGCCAGCAGTGAACCGGGACAGGGATCTTATGGCTACACCTTC	CASSEPGQGSYGYTF